What follows are 26 T cell receptor beta chains derived from one specimen sequenced in a study of cytotoxic CD8 clonotypes in ibrutinib-treated CLL. Produced via immunoSEQ multiplex PCR; TCRdb's table is partial and in-frame only. In the table there are over 95,000 clones, 50% to 65% of which are singletons. Sequencing used PBMCs, obtained after 24 months of ibrutinib treatment. Source of these receptors: a human donor with chronic lymphocytic leukemia.

This clone was recorded a few times. The sample holds other DNA sequences that translate to the same CDR3. The chain links TRBV5-1 to TRBJ1-2, with D possibly matching TRBD1 (5 bases). The germline V gene encodes CDR1 SGHRS and CDR2 YFSETQ. Trimming cost V 0 bases and J 4 bases, with 13 bases left between them. The CDR3 extends over 15 amino acids. DNA for the CDR3: TGCGCCAGCAGCTTGGAAGGGGAGCAACTCTATGGCTACACCTTC. Its translation: CASSLEGEQLYGYTF.

This sequence joins TRBV6-5 and TRBJ1-2; no firm D call. V shed 0 bases and J shed 7 bases, with 9 bases lying between them. The CDR3 is 13 residues long. Germline CDR1 is MNHEY and CDR2 is SVGAGI. CDR3 region: CASSYSDGSGYTF. The CDR3 coding sequence is TGTGCCAGCAGTTACTCGGATGGGTCTGGCTACACCTTC.

A few counts support this clone. The genes are TRBV4-1 and TRBJ1-6, with 9 bases matching TRBD1. The junction had 10 bases not matched to a gene; V was cut back by 1 base and J by 9 bases. Germline CDR1 MGHRA, CDR2 YSYEKL. The CDR3 length is 17 residues. In nucleotides, the CDR3 is TGCGCCAGCAGCCAAGCTCGAACCGGGACAGGGATTTCACCCCTCCACTTT. It yields the protein CASSQARTGTGISPLHF.

In this sample, this clone turned up a few times. The gene calls are TRBV19 and TRBJ1-6; D unclear. This CDR3 has 15 residues. Germline CDR1 reads LNHDA; CDR2 reads SQIVND (reference sequence). Trimming removed 6 bases at V and 7 bases at J, with 16 bases between. The CDR3 is CASRKPNNRNSPLHF. CDR3 DNA sequence: TGTGCCAGTAGAAAACCTAATAACAGAAATTCACCCCTCCACTTT.

There are many counts of this clone. The chain couples TRBV5-1 to TRBJ2-5, with a weak D call TRBD1 (5 bases). Per germline, CDR1 SGHRS and CDR2 YFSETQ. Trimming removed 0 bases from V and 1 base from J, with 10 bases in between. The CDR3 extends over 15 amino acids. The CDR3, as DNA: TGCGCCAGCAGCTTGGCCATCGACAGCCAAGAGACCCAGTACTTC. Protein sequence: CASSLAIDSQETQYF.

J is TRBJ2-7 and V is TRBV19; 7 bases are a match to TRBD1. Unmatched junction bases numbered 6, after V lost 4 bases and J lost 3 bases. The CDR3 covers 14 residues. Germline lookup yields CDR1 LNHDA and CDR2 SQIVND (reference sequence). CDR3 in DNA: TGTGCCAGTAGTACCACGACAGGGAGCTACGAGCAGTACTTC. Translating it yields CASSTTTGSYEQYF. Full variable domain (rest looked up from reference TRBV19 and TRBJ2-7): DGGITQSPKYLFRKEGQNVTLSCEQNLNHDAMYWYRQDPGQGLRLIYYSQIVNDFQKGDIAEGYSVSREKKESFPLTVTSAQKNPTAFYLCASSTTTGSYEQYFGPGTRLTVT.

V is TRBV2 and J is TRBJ2-3; TRBD1 is a possible D gene (6 bases). The CDR3 totals 15 residues. V was trimmed by 8 bases and J by 0 bases, leaving 15 bases between them. CDR1 SNHLY and CDR2 FYNNEI come from the germline V gene. CDR3 protein: CASPQDRLSTDTQYF. Here the CDR3 DNA reads TGTGCCAGCCCCCAAGACAGGTTGAGCACAGATACGCAGTATTTT.

This clone was seen a few times. This chain uses TRBV11-3 with TRBJ2-3; D call uncertain. Germline V gives CDR1 SGHNT, CDR2 YENEEA. Between the trimmed V and J ends, which lost 2 bases and 3 bases, there was a span of 15 bases. The CDR3 has 16 residues. CDR3 in amino acids: CASSLFGAGGTDTQYF. For the CDR3, the DNA is TGTGCCAGCAGCTTATTTGGTGCCGGTGGAACAGATACGCAGTATTTT.

This chain links TRBV2 with TRBJ1-5, with TRBD1 identical over 8 bases. Germline CDR1 SNHLY, CDR2 FYNNEI. Germline trimming cut 5 bases from V and 6 bases from J; bases unmatched to any gene: 9. The CDR3 runs 15 residues. The CDR3 region is CASSISRQGPQPQHF. CDR3 sequence (DNA): TGTGCCAGCAGTATTAGCCGACAGGGGCCTCAGCCCCAGCATTTT. Full variable domain (remainder filled in from reference TRBV2 and TRBJ1-5): EPEVTQTPSHQVTQMGQEVILRCVPISNHLYFYWYRQILGQKVEFLVSFYNNEISEKSEIFDDQFSVERPDGSNFTLKIRSTKLEDSAMYFCASSISRQGPQPQHFGDGTRLSIL.

This chain uses TRBV5-4 with TRBJ2-3; D is undetermined. V gave up 5 bases and J gave up 5 bases, with 18 bases separating them. This CDR3 has 15 residues. Germline V gene sequence: CDR1 SGHNT, CDR2 YYREEE (reference sequence). In nucleotides, the CDR3 is TGTGCCAGCAGTTCTGTAATGCGGATGGGAGATACGCAGTATTTT. Its protein product is CASSSVMRMGDTQYF.

This rearrangement joins TRBV25-1 to TRBJ1-2; possible D gene TRBD1, 6 bases. V was clipped by 3 bases and J by 8 bases, with 13 bases between them. Germline V CDR1 and CDR2: MGHDK, SYGVNS. The CDR3 contains 13 residues. CDR3 region: CASSDPGVRGYTF. The CDR3 DNA is TGTGCCAGCAGTGATCCAGGGGTTAGGGGCTACACCTTC.

This chain connects TRBV9 to TRBJ2-1, with TRBD2 matching 7 bases. The CDR3 is 14 residues long. Germline CDR1 reads SGDLS; CDR2 reads YYNGEE. The V segment lost 3 bases and the J segment 4 bases; nucleotides outside the gene matches: 4. This CDR3 is CASSAGGGYNEQFF. The CDR3 region has the DNA TGTGCCAGCAGCGCGGGGGGAGGGTACAATGAGCAGTTCTTC.

This clone was seen only once. This chain connects TRBV27 to TRBJ1-5; D remains unclear. The CDR3 totals 15 residues. The V gene lost 5 bases and the J gene lost 2 bases, with 13 bases spanning the gap. The V gene's germline CDR1 is MNHEY and CDR2 SMNVEV (reference sequence). CDR3 bases: TGTGCCAGCAGTCCAACGGCGGCTGGCAATCAGCCCCAGCATTTT. The encoded protein is CASSPTAAGNQPQHF.

This chain uses TRBV7-2 with TRBJ1-1; no firm D call. Trimming left V 5 bases short and J 2 bases short, with 6 bases between. There are 12 residues in the CDR3. Germline V lookup: CDR1 SGHTA, CDR2 FQGNSA. The CDR3 DNA reads TGTGCCAGCAGCCAAGGAAACACTGAAGCTTTCTTT. It yields the protein CASSQGNTEAFF.

This clone has more than one count but fewer than ten. The chain combines TRBV25-1 with TRBJ1-1; D not resolved. Trimming left V 1 base short and J 9 bases short, with 9 bases between. CDR3 length: 12 residues. CDR1 and CDR2 from the germline V gene are MGHDK and SYGVNS. This CDR3 is CASSEFQQKAFF. CDR3 sequence (DNA): TGTGCCAGCAGTGAATTCCAGCAAAAAGCTTTCTTT. Supplemented by reference TRBV25-1 and TRBJ1-1, the full variable domain reads EADIYQTPRYLVIGTGKKITLECSQTMGHDKMYWYQQDPGMELHLIHYSYGVNSTEKGDLSSESTVSRIRTEHFPLTLESARPSHTSQYLCASSEFQQKAFFGQGTRLTVV.

In this sample, this clone turned up once. The V gene is TRBV5-1, the J gene TRBJ2-3; D gene uncertain. Trimming shortened V by 0 bases and J by 0 bases, and 5 bases separated the two germline ends. This CDR3 spans 14 amino acids. The germline V gene encodes CDR1 SGHRS and CDR2 YFSETQ. CDR3 coding DNA: TGCGCCAGCAGCTTGGCTTCGAGCACAGATACGCAGTATTTT. This encodes CASSLASSTDTQYF.

The chain recombines TRBV7-9 with TRBJ1-2; D not certain. Germline CDR1 reads SEHNR; CDR2 reads FQNEAQ (reference sequence). The CDR3 runs 14 residues. V shed 5 bases and J shed 7 bases, with 17 bases lying between them. CDR3 in DNA: TGTGCCAGCAGCAAAATTTCGAATCTCGGTGGCTACACCTTC. Translating it yields CASSKISNLGGYTF. The full variable domain, in which reference TRBV7-9 and TRBJ1-2 provide the parts outside the CDR3, is DTGVSQNPRHKITKRGQNVTFRCDPISEHNRLYWYRQTLGQGPEFLTYFQNEAQLEKSRLLSDRFSAERPKGSFSTLEIQRTEQGDSAMYLCASSKISNLGGYTFGSGTRLTVV.

The chain recombines TRBV25-1 with TRBJ1-2, with D tentatively TRBD1 (6 bases). Trimming pared 3 bases from V and 8 bases from J, leaving 10 bases between. This CDR3 has 12 amino acids. CDR1 is MGHDK, CDR2 SYGVNS, per germline. The CDR3 sequence is CASSETGGGYTF. Written as DNA, the CDR3 is TGTGCCAGCAGTGAGACAGGAGGCGGCTACACCTTC.

The rearrangement joins TRBV5-6 to TRBJ2-3; weak D call: TRBD2 (7 bases). Germline values: CDR1 SGHDT, CDR2 YYEEEE. The CDR3 totals 15 residues. The germline V and J ends were trimmed by 0 bases and 4 bases, with 12 bases remaining between them. CDR3 protein: CASSLVVGGPDTQYF. Here the CDR3 DNA reads TGTGCCAGCAGCTTGGTCGTGGGGGGGCCAGATACGCAGTATTTT.

The chain employs TRBV30 and TRBJ1-5; 8 bases fit TRBD1. The length of the CDR3 is 14 residues. Germline trimming cut 5 bases from V and 4 bases from J; bases unmatched to any gene: 7. Germline CDR1 and CDR2: GTSNPN and SVGIG (reference sequence). In DNA, the CDR3 is TGTGCCTGGGCCCGACAGGGGACTAATCAGCCCCAGCATTTT. Protein sequence: CAWARQGTNQPQHF.

The sample holds a few counts of this clone. The rearrangement joins TRBV2 to TRBJ1-2, with D tentatively TRBD1 (6 bases). The CDR3 consists of 13 residues. Trimming pared 3 bases from V and 5 bases from J, leaving 10 bases between. CDR1 and CDR2 from the germline V gene are SNHLY and FYNNEI. CDR3 in amino acids: CASSEGGGYGYTF. The DNA for the CDR3 is TGTGCCAGCAGTGAGGGGGGCGGATATGGCTACACCTTC.

The chain employs TRBV7-2 and TRBJ2-7, with D possibly matching TRBD1 (5 bases). CDR3 length: 14 residues. The germline V gene has CDR1 SGHTA and CDR2 FQGNSA. Trimming shortened V by 5 bases and J by 0 bases, and 11 bases separated the two germline ends. CDR3 coding DNA: TGTGCCAGCAGCGGCGACAGCTACTCCTACGAGCAGTACTTC. Translated: CASSGDSYSYEQYF.

The chain combines TRBV29-1 with TRBJ1-5, with a weak D call TRBD1 (5 bases). The germline V gene has CDR1 SQVTM and CDR2 ANQGSEA. This CDR3 comprises 13 residues. With 7 bases removed from V and 7 bases from J, the gap between germline ends came to 17 bases. The CDR3 DNA reads TGCAGCGCCGGGCCAGGGTCGGGCCAGCCCCAGCATTTT. It translates to CSAGPGSGQPQHF.

The chain uses TRBV29-1 and TRBJ1-5; the D gene is possibly TRBD1 (5 bases). V was pared by 4 bases and J by 8 bases, with 12 bases between. Germline CDR1 reads SQVTM; CDR2 reads ANQGSEA. The CDR3 totals 12 residues. This CDR3 is CSVGGLGEPQHF. The CDR3, as DNA: TGCAGCGTTGGGGGTTTGGGGGAGCCCCAGCATTTT.

This chain links TRBV14 with TRBJ2-5, with a tentative D call TRBD2 (6 bases). The better agreement between TRBJ2-7 and the DNA end casts doubt on the J call. CDR1 is SGHDN, CDR2 FVKESK, per germline. CDR3 size: 14 residues. This CDR3 reads CASSSQDYPYEQYF. In DNA form, the CDR3 reads TGTGCCAGCAGCTCCCAGGACTACCCCTACGAGCAGTACTTC.

With respect to this clone: Other DNA variants within this sample encode the same CDR3. In nucleotides, the CDR3 is TGTGCCTGGAAAGGAAGCGGCTATGGCTACACCTTC. It specifies CAWKGSGYGYTF. This chain links TRBV30 with TRBJ1-2; D remains unclear. This CDR3 comprises 12 residues. Trimming shortened V by 4 bases and J by 4 bases, and 10 bases separated the two germline ends. CDR1 is GTSNPN and CDR2 is SVGIG in the germline V gene (reference sequence).